This T cell receptor (beta chain) was recorded in a study of CD8+ T cells in alopecia areata. Investigators sorted PBMCs to obtain both CD4+ and CD8+ T cells. This clone was seen a few times. Its antigen is not identified. The V gene's germline CDR1 is SGHVS and CDR2 FQNEAQ. The CDR3 extends over 11 amino acids. V shed 1 base and J shed 6 bases, with 4 bases lying between them. Study findings and constraints: Mice showed clearer TCR sharing than patients did, a gap that was possibly HLA-related. It was lesional scalp, especially alopecia totalis/universalis, that showed higher clonality than normal scalp.

It was cDNA, reverse transcribed from extracted RNA, that served as the sequencing template. Profiled with immunoSEQ multiplex PCR; TCRdb holds only in-frame clones, not every one. The sample includes about 200,000 clones, more than 50% of them seen just once. The chain recombines TRBV7-8 with TRBJ2-7; D ambiguous. This sequence was found in a human donor in good health. Input material: CD8+ T cells sorted from blood. The DNA for the CDR3 is TGTGCCAGCAGCTTAGTGGTCGAGCAGTACTTC. This gives the protein CASSLVVEQYF.